One TCR beta chain is described in this entry. The data originate from a study of blood T cell repertoires in COVID-19. Participants had their cohort set by participant-reported clinical history. This table comes from immunoSEQ multiplex PCR, and its TCRdb copy is limited to in-frame clones, with some not included. This table holds some 260,000 clones, 87% found once. Sequenced: PBMCs or T cells enriched from blood (not recorded which). This sequence was found in a young woman with acute COVID-19.

The CDR3 DNA follows: TGTGCCAGCAGCCAAGAAGCCCAGGGGGTGAGGCGAGGCTACACCTTC. Residues: CASSQEAQGVRRGYTF. This chain uses TRBV3-1 (or the pseudogene TRBV3-2) with TRBJ1-2, with 7 bases that match TRBD1. The ends lost 0 bases at V and 8 bases at J; junction bases unmatched: 12. From germline, CDR1 is LGHDT and CDR2 YNNKEL (reference sequence). This CDR3 has 16 amino acids.